This passage covers 18 T cell receptor beta chains from one sample sequenced in a study of cytomegalovirus exposure and HLA in healthy donors. A multiplex PCR was run with 60 Vbeta primers and 13 Jbeta primers. Clones were sequenced by immunoSEQ multiplex PCR, and TCRdb holds only the in-frame ones, with some missing. This sample's table reports 75,000 to 90,000 clones. The sequenced material came from PBMCs. Receptors originate from a woman aged 60 to 75 in good health and CMV-seronegative.

The rearrangement links TRBV14 to TRBJ1-3; D possibly corresponds to TRBD1 (6 bases). The CDR3 loop spans 15 amino acids. V was clipped by 3 bases and J by 2 bases, with 11 bases between them. Germline V gene data show CDR1 as SGHDN and CDR2 as FVKESK. The CDR3 DNA is TGTGCCAGCAGCCACACAGGGATCACTGGAAACACCATATATTTT. It specifies CASSHTGITGNTIYF.

The chain couples TRBV9 to TRBJ2-2, with D maybe TRBD2 (6 bases). Between the trimmed V and J ends, which lost 0 bases and 6 bases, there was a span of 9 bases. This CDR3 has 14 residues. CDR1 is SGDLS and CDR2 is YYNGEE in the germline V gene. The CDR3 is CASSVGGEPGELFF. CDR3 coding DNA: TGTGCCAGCAGCGTAGGGGGGGAACCCGGGGAGCTGTTTTTT.

The J gene is TRBJ1-1, the V gene TRBV7-9, with TRBD1 matching 8 bases. Per the germline V gene, CDR1 is SEHNR and CDR2 is FQNEAQ (reference sequence). Trimming cost V 5 bases and J 0 bases; bases outside gene matches: 8. This CDR3 has 16 residues. CDR3 coding DNA: TGTGCCAGCAGCCAACGGACAGGGCCCATGAACACTGAAGCTTTCTTT. Translated: CASSQRTGPMNTEAFF.

The CDR3 DNA sequence: TGTGCCAGCAGACTCAGCGGGAGGCAGAACAATGAGCAGTTCTTC. Translating it yields CASRLSGRQNNEQFF. The rearrangement uses TRBV7-2 and TRBJ2-1, with TRBD2 matching over 9 bases. With 6 bases clipped from V and 5 bases from J, the junction kept 8 bases outside the gene matches. The CDR3 covers 15 residues. Germline assignment: CDR1 SGHTA and CDR2 FQGNSA.

The V call is TRBV6-1, the J call TRBJ1-1; 7 bases are shared with TRBD1. Losses at the gene ends were 8 bases for V and 5 bases for J; bases not matched to a gene: 8. The germline gives CDR1 MNHNS, CDR2 SASEGT. The CDR3 is made up of 13 amino acids. The CDR3 is CASPDPQGTEAFF. CDR3 DNA sequence: TGTGCCAGCCCGGACCCACAGGGGACTGAAGCTTTCTTT.

The chain uses TRBV5-1 and TRBJ2-3, with 7 bases that match TRBD2. The germline V gene encodes CDR1 SGHRS and CDR2 YFSETQ. V gave up 2 bases and J gave up 0 bases; unmatched junction bases: 3. This CDR3 has 15 amino acids. The CDR3 DNA sequence: TGCGCCAGCAGCTTATTGCGGGAGAGCACAGATACGCAGTATTTT. Its translation is CASSLLRESTDTQYF. The variable domain in full, with the rest retrieved from reference TRBV5-1 and TRBJ2-3, is KAGVTQTPRYLIKTRGQQVTLSCSPISGHRSVSWYQQTPGQGLQFLFEYFSETQRNKGNFPGRFSGRQFSNSRSEMNVSTLELGDSALYLCASSLLRESTDTQYFGPGTRLTVL.

This chain links TRBV9 with TRBJ1-1; 7 nucleotides match TRBD1. The CDR3 extends over 16 amino acids. CDR1 is SGDLS and CDR2 is YYNGEE in the germline V gene. V gave up 0 bases and J gave up 0 bases; unmatched junction bases: 5. The CDR3 DNA follows: TGTGCCAGCAGCGTAGCCGCCGGGACAGTGAACACTGAAGCTTTCTTT. It codes for CASSVAAGTVNTEAFF. Variable domain in full (rest from reference TRBV9 and TRBJ1-1): DSGVTQTPKHLITATGQRVTLRCSPRSGDLSVYWYQQSLDQGLQFLIQYYNGEERAKGNILERFSAQQFPDLHSELNLSSLELGDSALYFCASSVAAGTVNTEAFFGQGTRLTVV.

The chain couples TRBV7-6 to TRBJ2-6; D unclear. This CDR3 contains 15 residues. Germline V lookup: CDR1 SGHVS, CDR2 FNYEAQ. V was cut by 7 bases and J by 0 bases, with 10 bases left in between. CDR3 bases: TGTGCCAGCACTGCGCACCCCTCTGGGGCCAACGTCCTGACTTTC. Amino acid sequence: CASTAHPSGANVLTF.

The V call is TRBV15, the J call TRBJ2-7; 10 positions agree with TRBD2. The trim removed 0 bases at V and 2 bases at J, leaving 7 bases unmatched. The CDR3 totals 17 residues. Germline CDR1 is LNHNV and CDR2 is YYDKDF (reference sequence). CDR3 DNA: TGTGCCACCAGCAGAGAGGTACTAGCGGGAACTACCTACGAGCAGTACTTC. Amino acid sequence: CATSREVLAGTTYEQYF. The full variable domain, completed using reference TRBV15 and TRBJ2-7, is DAMVIQNPRYQVTQFGKPVTLSCSQTLNHNVMYWYQQKSSQAPKLLFHYYDKDFNNEADTPDNFQSRRPNTSFCFLDIRSPGLGDTAMYLCATSREVLAGTTYEQYFGPGTRLTVT.

The CDR3 DNA reads as TGTGCCACCAGCAGAGACGCCCTGAGATCCTACGAGCAGTACTTC. It specifies CATSRDALRSYEQYF. This chain uses TRBV15 with TRBJ2-7, with unresolved D. Trimming shortened V by 0 bases and J by 1 base, and 10 bases separated the two germline ends. There are 15 residues in the CDR3. Germline-derived CDR1 and CDR2 are LNHNV and YYDKDF (reference sequence). Filled out from reference TRBV15 and TRBJ2-7, the complete variable domain reads DAMVIQNPRYQVTQFGKPVTLSCSQTLNHNVMYWYQQKSSQAPKLLFHYYDKDFNNEADTPDNFQSRRPNTSFCFLDIRSPGLGDTAMYLCATSRDALRSYEQYFGPGTRLTVT.

V gene TRBV5-1 combines with J gene TRBJ2-5; 9 nucleotides line up with TRBD2. Germline CDR1 reads SGHRS; CDR2 reads YFSETQ. V lost 3 bases, J lost 4 bases, and 10 bases stayed unmatched. There are 16 residues in the CDR3. The CDR3 nucleotides read TGCGCCAGCAGCTCCTTAGCGGGAGATATAGGAGAGACCCAGTACTTC. It specifies CASSSLAGDIGETQYF.

This chain joins TRBV13 and TRBJ2-1, with 7 bases identical to TRBD2. After removal of 5 bases from V and 4 bases from J, the junction contained 11 bases not matched to a gene. Germline V gives CDR1 PRHDT, CDR2 FYEKMQ (reference sequence). CDR3 size: 16 residues. For the CDR3, the DNA is TGTGCCAGCAGCCCCCGCCCCAGCGGGATTTACAATGAGCAGTTCTTC. It encodes CASSPRPSGIYNEQFF. The variable domain in full, with the rest retrieved from reference TRBV13 and TRBJ2-1, is AAGVIQSPRHLIKEKRETATLKCYPIPRHDTVYWYQQGPGQDPQFLISFYEKMQSDKGSIPDRFSAQQFSDYHSELNMSSLELGDSALYFCASSPRPSGIYNEQFFGPGTRLTVL.

The chain recombines TRBV7-2 with TRBJ2-3, with 7 bases fitting TRBD1. CDR1 and CDR2 (germline): SGHTA, FQGNSA. V trimming: 5 bases; J trimming: 4 bases; junction bases outside the gene matches: 9. The CDR3 totals 15 residues. CDR3 amino acids: CASSLQGNHADTQYF. CDR3 DNA: TGTGCCAGCAGCCTACAGGGGAACCATGCAGATACGCAGTATTTT.

The gene calls are TRBV28 and TRBJ1-1; 8 bases line up with TRBD1. The CDR3 is made up of 17 amino acids. CDR1 is MDHEN, CDR2 SYDVKM, per germline. Losses at the gene ends were 3 bases for V and 5 bases for J; bases not matched to a gene: 14. The CDR3 sequence is CASSFSSSRTGRTEAFF. The CDR3 DNA reads as TGTGCCAGCAGTTTTTCGAGTTCGAGGACAGGGAGGACTGAAGCTTTCTTT.

This sequence joins TRBV7-2 and TRBJ1-2; D might be TRBD1 (5 bases). Trimming shortened V by 3 bases and J by 2 bases, and 13 bases separated the two germline ends. The V gene's germline CDR1 is SGHTA and CDR2 FQGNSA. The CDR3 runs to 15 residues. CDR3 nucleotides: TGTGCCAGCAGCTTCGCCGGGACTGGGAACTATGGCTACACCTTC. Its translation is CASSFAGTGNYGYTF.

The chain uses TRBV6-5 and TRBJ1-3; the match to TRBD1 covers 7 bases. Germline V lookup: CDR1 MNHEY, CDR2 SVGAGI. The trim removed 6 bases at V and 0 bases at J, leaving 5 bases unmatched. The CDR3 extends over 15 amino acids. CDR3 protein: CASRETGHSGNTIYF. The CDR3 DNA follows: TGTGCCAGCAGGGAGACAGGGCACTCTGGAAACACCATATATTTT.

This sequence joins TRBV9 and TRBJ2-3, with TRBD2 identical over 9 bases. Germline loops: CDR1 SGDLS, CDR2 YYNGEE. J gave up 0 bases and V 2 bases, and 4 bases lay outside the gene matches. The CDR3 is made up of 16 amino acids. The CDR3 reads CASSVGTSSSTDTQYF. The DNA for the CDR3 is TGTGCCAGCAGCGTCGGGACTAGCAGTAGCACAGATACGCAGTATTTT.

This rearrangement joins TRBV6-6 to TRBJ2-2; no reliable D call. V was pared by 5 bases and J by 6 bases, with 7 bases between. This CDR3 is built from 12 residues. Looked up from germline, CDR1 is MNHNY and CDR2 is SVGAGI (reference sequence). Here the CDR3 DNA reads TGTGCCAGCAGTCCCCATCCCGGGGAGCTGTTTTTT. This gives the protein CASSPHPGELFF.